The next 25 T cell receptor beta chains were all read from a single sample in a study of hypomethylating agent response in myelodysplastic syndrome. The protocol was immunoSEQ multiplex PCR, while the TCRdb copy is restricted to in-frame clones and leaves out a portion. The data hold 2,000 or so clones, with about 80% observed a single time. Specimen: bone marrow, collected before or after starting hypomethylating agent treatment for myelodysplastic syndrome (not recorded which). The receptor source for this set is a human donor with myelodysplastic syndrome.

This clone was found once. The chain carries TRBV29-1 and TRBJ2-3; 7 bases are a match to TRBD1. This CDR3 is 12 amino acids long. The germline V gene has CDR1 SQVTM and CDR2 ANQGSEA. Losses at the gene ends were 7 bases for V and 2 bases for J; bases not matched to a gene: 3. The CDR3 bases are TGCAGCGGGGACAGTTACACAGATACGCAGTATTTT. Translation: CSGDSYTDTQYF.

The V call is TRBV6-1, the J call TRBJ1-5, with D possibly matching TRBD1 (5 bases). CDR3 length equals 16 residues. V was shortened by 4 bases and J by 5 bases, with 18 bases between the two germline ends. The germline gives CDR1 MNHNS, CDR2 SASEGT. CDR3 sequence: CASSVAAGWGDQPQHF. CDR3 DNA sequence: TGTGCCAGCAGTGTAGCGGCGGGTTGGGGGGATCAGCCCCAGCATTTT.

This clone has just one count. The chain joins TRBV2 to TRBJ2-1; D is perhaps TRBD2 (6 bases). This CDR3 has 12 amino acids. Germline CDR1 and CDR2: SNHLY and FYNNEI. V shed 5 bases and J shed 9 bases, with 11 bases lying between them. The CDR3 DNA follows: TGTGCCAGCAGTTATGTGGGAGGTGAGCAGTTCTTC. It encodes CASSYVGGEQFF.

A note on this clone: The germline gene is not matched at one end of the junction; a read error may be the cause. This sequence joins TRBV9 and TRBJ1-1, with D unresolved. The length of the CDR3 is 13 residues. Germline V gives CDR1 SGDLS, CDR2 YYNGEE. DNA for the CDR3: TGTGCCAGCAGCGTGGAATTCGCGGCAGGTAGGGAGTTT. Translated, it gives CASSVEFAAGREF.

The chain employs TRBV25-1 and TRBJ1-4; D unclear. The CDR3 covers 14 residues. V was clipped by 6 bases and J by 8 bases, with 16 bases between them. Germline assignment: CDR1 MGHDK and CDR2 SYGVNS. In nucleotides, the CDR3 is TGTGCCAGCAGCCTGCCAGGTCAAGGGGAAAAACTGTTTTTT. Amino acids: CASSLPGQGEKLFF.

This chain links TRBV28 with TRBJ2-3, with D hard to call. Trimming removed 3 bases from V and 3 bases from J, with 16 bases in between. CDR3 size: 16 residues. Germline CDR1 is MDHEN and CDR2 is SYDVKM. CDR3 in DNA: TGTGCCAGCAGTTTCTTTTCGGCAGGTGGGACAGATACGCAGTATTTT. Its translation is CASSFFSAGGTDTQYF.

This sequence joins TRBV11-2 and TRBJ1-3, with TRBD1 matching 8 bases. The germline V gene has CDR1 SGHAT and CDR2 FQNNGV. This CDR3 has 15 residues. The J segment lost 4 bases and the V segment lost 5 bases, leaving 7 bases of the junction unmatched. CDR3 amino acids: CASSPSTGAGNTIYF. CDR3 DNA: TGTGCCAGCAGCCCGTCGACAGGGGCCGGAAACACCATATATTTT.

The chain recombines TRBV12-5 with TRBJ1-1; D gene uncertain. This CDR3 spans 14 amino acids. V was cut by 6 bases and J by 5 bases, with 16 bases left in between. The germline V gene has CDR1 LGHNT and CDR2 FRNRAP. CDR3 DNA: TGTGCTAGTGGCTCGGATCCTATGGGGACTGAAGCTTTCTTT. Protein sequence: CASGSDPMGTEAFF. Drawing the rest from reference TRBV12-5 and TRBJ1-1, the complete variable domain is DARVTQTPRHKVTEMGQEVTMRCQPILGHNTVFWYRQTMMQGLELLAYFRNRAPLDDSGMPKDRFSAEMPDATLATLKIQPSEPRDSAVYFCASGSDPMGTEAFFGQGTRLTVV.

CDR3 nucleotide sequence: TGTGCCAGCAGCTTACCTAATCAGCCCCAGCATTTT. It encodes CASSLPNQPQHF. The chain has TRBV7-8 and TRBJ1-5; D gene uncertain. The CDR3 consists of 12 residues. V gave up 2 bases and J gave up 4 bases, with 3 bases separating them. CDR1 and CDR2 from the germline V gene are SGHVS and FQNEAQ.

This rearrangement joins TRBV6-1 to TRBJ2-3; no firm D call. The germline gives CDR1 MNHNS, CDR2 SASEGT. The CDR3 runs to 13 residues. Between the trimmed V and J ends, which lost 0 bases and 5 bases, there was a span of 6 bases. CDR3 nucleotide sequence: TGTGCCAGCAGTGAAGCGTGGGGAGATACGCAGTATTTT. Translation gives CASSEAWGDTQYF.

This clone was seen once. This chain uses TRBV5-4 with TRBJ2-7; 9 bases fit TRBD1. V gave up 4 bases and J gave up 0 bases; unmatched junction bases: 14. CDR1 SGHNT and CDR2 YYREEE come from the germline V gene (reference sequence). This CDR3 is 18 amino acids long. The CDR3 DNA follows: TGTGCCAGCAGCCACCAAACCGGGACAGGGACCGACTCCTACGAGCAGTACTTC. The encoded protein is CASSHQTGTGTDSYEQYF.

The CDR3 coding sequence is TGTGCCAGCAGTTTCAGGGTCGGGGAGACCCAGTACTTC. It yields the protein CASSFRVGETQYF. The rearrangement uses TRBV2 and TRBJ2-5; tentative D call: TRBD1 (5 bases). This CDR3 contains 13 residues. Germline values: CDR1 SNHLY, CDR2 FYNNEI. V was shortened by 5 bases and J by 5 bases, with 12 bases between the two germline ends.

The CDR3 spells CASSLDVRYEQYF. In DNA, the CDR3 is TGTGCCAGCAGCTTAGACGTCCGCTACGAGCAGTACTTC. The chain links TRBV7-2 to TRBJ2-7; D remains ambiguous. V lost 1 base, J lost 3 bases, and 7 bases lay in between. The CDR3 sequence is 13 residues long. Germline loops: CDR1 SGHTA, CDR2 FQGNSA.

This chain links TRBV7-2 with TRBJ2-7, with 10 bases lining up with TRBD2. Germline trimming cut 3 bases from V and 0 bases from J; bases unmatched to any gene: 5. Germline V gene data show CDR1 as SGHTA and CDR2 as FQGNSA. This CDR3 comprises 16 residues. The chain's CDR3 is CASSLTSGLSSYEQYF. In DNA, the CDR3 is TGTGCCAGCAGCTTGACTAGCGGGCTGAGCTCCTACGAGCAGTACTTC.

V gene TRBV5-1 combines with J gene TRBJ2-1; D gene ambiguous. Germline V gene lookup returns CDR1 SGHRS and CDR2 YFSETQ. The germline V and J ends were trimmed by 4 bases and 12 bases, with 17 bases remaining between them. The CDR3 extends over 13 amino acids. CDR3 DNA: TGCGCCAGCAGCGAAATTGAGGTCGCCGGGCAGTTCTTC. This gives the protein CASSEIEVAGQFF.

The chain links TRBV11-2 to TRBJ1-1; possible D gene TRBD1, 6 bases. CDR3 length: 14 amino acids. V shed 7 bases and J shed 6 bases, with 18 bases lying between them. Germline values: CDR1 SGHAT, CDR2 FQNNGV. The CDR3: CASKGEYGPPEAFF. The CDR3 coding sequence is TGTGCCAGCAAGGGGGAGTATGGTCCTCCTGAAGCTTTCTTT.

This CDR3 is CAISEHTGTGGKYEQYF. For the CDR3, the DNA is TGTGCCATCAGTGAGCATACGGGGACTGGCGGGAAGTACGAGCAGTACTTC. The chain carries TRBV10-3 and TRBJ2-7; D might be TRBD2 (6 bases). Germline V gene sequence: CDR1 ENHRY, CDR2 SYGVKD. V was cut by 2 bases and J by 4 bases, with 21 bases left in between. The CDR3 length is 17 residues.

The chain recombines TRBV7-9 with TRBJ1-6; maybe TRBD1 (6 bases). V lost 6 bases and J 6 bases, leaving 15 bases between the germline ends. Germline CDR1 SEHNR, CDR2 FQNEAQ (reference sequence). The CDR3 length is 15 residues. Here the CDR3 DNA reads TGTGCCAGCAGTCCAACAGGGTCGACTAATTCACCCCTCCACTTT. Translating gives CASSPTGSTNSPLHF.

V is TRBV7-2 and J is TRBJ1-1; D gene uncertain. The CDR3 length is 15 residues. CDR1 is SGHTA, CDR2 FQGNSA, per germline. V was trimmed by 5 bases and J by 0 bases, leaving 13 bases between them. CDR3 sequence (DNA): TGTGCCAGCAGCGGCTCACGGGCAATGAACACTGAAGCTTTCTTT. Translated, it gives CASSGSRAMNTEAFF.

The CDR3 sequence is CASSLDTGLRREQYF. The CDR3 nucleotides read TGTGCCAGCAGCTTAGATACGGGACTCCGGAGGGAGCAGTACTTC. The V call is TRBV11-2, the J call TRBJ2-7, with D tentatively TRBD2 (6 bases). CDR3 length equals 15 residues. Deletions cut 0 bases from V and 7 bases from J, with 16 bases between. In germline, CDR1 is SGHAT, CDR2 FQNNGV.

This sequence joins TRBV19 and TRBJ1-1; maybe TRBD1 (6 bases). Germline loops: CDR1 LNHDA, CDR2 SQIVND (reference sequence). Trimming removed 5 bases from V and 4 bases from J, with 32 bases in between. The CDR3 spans 20 residues. The CDR3 DNA reads as TGTGCCAGTAGTGCCTCTACTTTCGGAAGGGTAGGGGGAATTAGCACTGAAGCTTTCTTT. This translates into CASSASTFGRVGGISTEAFF.

This clone is classed as large. The chain has TRBV27 and TRBJ2-1, with D hard to call. With 0 bases removed from V and 10 bases from J, the gap between germline ends came to 13 bases. This CDR3 contains 14 residues. Germline loops: CDR1 MNHEY, CDR2 SMNVEV (reference sequence). The chain's CDR3 is CASSLSEIGGEQFF. CDR3 coding DNA: TGTGCCAGCAGTTTATCGGAGATCGGCGGCGAGCAGTTCTTC.

This chain joins TRBV6-1 and TRBJ1-6, with TRBD1 as a possible D gene (6 bases). The V gene's germline CDR1 is MNHNS and CDR2 SASEGT. This CDR3 is built from 15 residues. The V and J ends lost 6 bases and 7 bases respectively, with 16 bases between them. This chain's CDR3 is CASSPQGGTNSPLHF. The CDR3 DNA reads as TGTGCCAGCAGCCCGCAAGGGGGGACGAATTCACCCCTCCACTTT.

The CDR3 is CASSLDVNEQFF. The CDR3 region has the DNA TGTGCCAGCAGCTTAGACGTAAATGAGCAGTTCTTC. This sequence joins TRBV7-2 and TRBJ2-1; D gene uncertain. In germline, CDR1 is SGHTA, CDR2 FQGNSA. V was pared by 1 base and J by 7 bases, with 5 bases between. CDR3 size: 12 residues. Full variable domain (outside the CDR3, taken from reference TRBV7-2 and TRBJ2-1): GAGVSQSPSNKVTEKGKDVELRCDPISGHTALYWYRQSLGQGLEFLIYFQGNSAPDKSGLPSDRFSAERTGGSVSTLTIQRTQQEDSAVYLCASSLDVNEQFFGPGTRLTVL.

The CDR3 bases are TGTGCCACCAGCCGCGGATCAGGGGAAGCCTACGAGCAGTACTTC. Amino acid sequence: CATSRGSGEAYEQYF. The J gene is TRBJ2-7, the V gene TRBV15; weak D call: TRBD1 (6 bases). The CDR3 has 15 residues. The germline V and J ends were trimmed by 5 bases and 2 bases, with 16 bases remaining between them. Germline assignment: CDR1 LNHNV and CDR2 YYDKDF (reference sequence).